The 17 T cell receptor beta chains listed next were all sequenced from one sample in a study of T cell repertoires in cytomegalovirus infection. TCRdb re-called the reads with MiXCR, one entry per CDR3 protein. The repertoire consists of about 770,000 distinct CDR3 sequences, with approximately 32% occurring once and the leading ten covering roughly 13%. Antigen specificity for these receptors is unknown. Sequencing used cultured CD8+ T cells from PBMCs, obtained from culture after CMV antigen stimulation. These receptors were taken from a human donor in good health (CMV status not recorded). Some clones in this sample may be carry-over from other donors' samples.

This rearrangement joins TRBV6-6 to TRBJ1-3, with 9 bases aligning to TRBD1. J lost 6 bases, V lost 0 bases, and 3 bases had no gene match. This CDR3 contains 15 residues. From germline, CDR1 is MNHNY and CDR2 SVGAGI (reference sequence). The CDR3 region has the DNA TGTGCCAGCAGTTACTCGGGACAGGGAGAAAACACCATATATTTT. Protein product: CASSYSGQGENTIYF.

At least ten counts were recorded for this clonotype. The chain recombines TRBV12-3 or TRBV12-4 with TRBJ1-1; D gene ambiguous. The CDR3 consists of 16 residues. Trimming cost V 5 bases and J 4 bases, with 20 bases left between them. CDR3 sequence: CASSPHPPSRGTEAFF. CDR3 DNA: TGTGCCAGCAGTCCCCACCCCCCTAGTCGGGGCACTGAAGCTTTCTTT.

There are a few counts of this clonotype. The rearrangement links TRBV4-1 to TRBJ1-5, with D possibly TRBD1 on 5 matching bases. From germline, CDR1 is MGHRA and CDR2 YSYEKL. This CDR3 is built from 15 residues. The V gene lost 0 bases and the J gene lost 4 bases, with 10 bases spanning the gap. In DNA, the CDR3 is TGCGCCAGCAGCCAAGATGGGGGAAATAATCAGCCCCAGCATTTT. This encodes CASSQDGGNNQPQHF.

J is TRBJ2-3 and V is TRBV27; no firm D call. From germline, CDR1 is MNHEY and CDR2 SMNVEV (reference sequence). CDR3 length equals 13 residues. Trimming pared 2 bases from V and 2 bases from J, leaving 5 bases between. The CDR3 DNA reads as TGTGCCAGCAGTTTAGGGTTCACAGATACGCAGTATTTT. As protein: CASSLGFTDTQYF.

On this clonotype: It is likely a read error, because the conserved phenylalanine at the end of the CDR3 is missing. The chain joins TRBV12-3 or TRBV12-4 to TRBJ2-5; TRBD2 aligns across 8 bases. V shed 5 bases and J 5 bases; nucleotides not matched to a gene: 7. There are 14 residues in the CDR3. CDR3 loop: CASSPGLGGETQYY. The DNA of the CDR3 is TGTGCCAGCAGTCCGGGACTAGGCGGGGAGACCCAGTACTAC.

This clonotype was counted only a few times. The V and J genes are TRBV7-8 and TRBJ2-1; 8 nucleotides agree with TRBD2. The germline V gene has CDR1 SGHVS and CDR2 FQNEAQ. The CDR3 is 16 residues long. The V and J ends lost 2 bases and 3 bases, in that order; junction bases with no gene match: 6. CDR3: CASSLPGLEYYNEQFF. CDR3 DNA: TGTGCCAGCAGCTTACCGGGACTAGAATACTACAATGAGCAGTTCTTC.

The rearrangement uses TRBV5-6 and TRBJ2-5; 7 bases match TRBD1. Germline CDR1 and CDR2: SGHDT and YYEEEE. This CDR3 spans 15 amino acids. V shed 3 bases, J shed 5 bases, and the junction held 10 bases outside the gene matches. The CDR3 region is CASSSLSTGLETQYF. The CDR3 DNA is TGTGCCAGCAGCTCCCTCTCGACAGGGCTCGAGACCCAGTACTTC. The entire variable domain, with the rest obtained from reference TRBV5-6 and TRBJ2-5, is as follows: DAGVTQSPTHLIKTRGQQVTLRCSPKSGHDTVSWYQQALGQGPQFIFQYYEEEERQRGNFPDRFSGHQFPNYSSELNVNALLLGDSALYLCASSSLSTGLETQYFGPGTRLLVL.

The chain has TRBV24-1 and TRBJ2-1, with 9 bases identical to TRBD2. Germline V lookup: CDR1 KGHDR, CDR2 SFDVKD. This CDR3 region has 17 residues. After removal of 3 bases from V and 3 bases from J, the junction contained 8 bases not matched to a gene. The CDR3 spells CATSDRKLTSGYNEQFF. The CDR3 DNA is TGTGCCACCAGTGATCGAAAGCTGACTAGCGGCTACAATGAGCAGTTCTTC.

This clonotype was seen ten or more times. V gene TRBV28 combines with J gene TRBJ2-3, with D uncertain. V lost 6 bases and J 2 bases, leaving 3 bases between the germline ends. Germline lookup yields CDR1 MDHEN and CDR2 SYDVKM. The CDR3 contains 11 residues. The DNA for the CDR3 is TGTGCCAGCAGAACCACAGATACGCAGTATTTT. Translation: CASRTTDTQYF.

This clonotype was seen ten or more times. This chain links TRBV7-9 with TRBJ1-5; D is possibly TRBD1 (6 bases). Germline V gene sequence: CDR1 SEHNR, CDR2 FQNEAQ (reference sequence). This CDR3 has 11 amino acids. The V gene lost 10 bases and the J gene lost 5 bases, with 9 bases spanning the gap. CDR3: CATGVYQPQHF. In nucleotides, the CDR3 is TGTGCCACAGGGGTTTATCAGCCCCAGCATTTT.

V usage is TRBV27 and J usage is TRBJ1-1; 8 bases line up with TRBD1. Trimming cost V 5 bases and J 11 bases; bases outside gene matches: 19. The CDR3 covers 16 residues. CDR1 is MNHEY, CDR2 SMNVEV, per germline (reference sequence). CDR3 sequence: CASSALPGQVSWRAFF. In nucleotides, the CDR3 is TGTGCCAGCAGTGCACTACCGGGACAGGTTTCATGGAGGGCTTTCTTT.

The table lists this clonotype with a few counts. The genes are TRBV5-1 and TRBJ1-2; D gene unclear. The CDR3 is 13 amino acids. V was pared by 3 bases and J by 6 bases, with 12 bases between. CDR1 is SGHRS, CDR2 YFSETQ, per germline. The CDR3 region has the DNA TGCGCCAGCAGCTCCGGTTCCACGGATGGCTACACCTTC. It translates to CASSSGSTDGYTF.

The chain joins TRBV20-1 to TRBJ2-1; TRBD2 matches 13 bases. The length of the CDR3 is 16 residues. CDR1 and CDR2 from the germline V gene are DFQATT and SNEGSKA (reference sequence). V gave up 5 bases and J gave up 3 bases; unmatched junction bases: 7. CDR3 DNA sequence: TGCAGTGCTGAAACGAGACTAGCGGGGGGCTACAATGAGCAGTTCTTC. Translation: CSAETRLAGGYNEQFF.

The rearrangement links TRBV7-9 to TRBJ2-7; tentatively, D is TRBD2 (5 bases). Trimming took off 6 bases at V and 4 bases at J, with 16 bases between the two ends. The CDR3 contains 14 residues. Germline values: CDR1 SEHNR, CDR2 FQNEAQ (reference sequence). The CDR3 sequence: CASSSVRKPYEQYV. The CDR3 DNA reads as TGTGCCAGCAGTAGCGTCCGAAAGCCTTACGAGCAGTACGTC.

The rearrangement joins TRBV14 to TRBJ1-6; D is perhaps TRBD1 (6 bases). Germline CDR1 is SGHDN and CDR2 is FVKESK. V dropped 2 bases and J dropped 13 bases, with 9 bases sitting between them. There are 12 residues in the CDR3. In nucleotides, the CDR3 is TGTGCCAGCAGCCAAACGAGGGGGCCCCTCCACTTT. Encoded protein: CASSQTRGPLHF.

This clonotype was observed at least ten times. This chain joins TRBV10-3 and TRBJ1-4; TRBD1 might be the D (5 bases). Germline values: CDR1 ENHRY, CDR2 SYGVKD. With 3 bases removed from V and 0 bases from J, the gap between germline ends came to 8 bases. There are 15 residues in the CDR3. Here the CDR3 reads CAISDETATNEKLFF. The CDR3 DNA reads as TGTGCCATCAGTGACGAGACAGCAACTAATGAAAAACTGTTTTTT.

This sequence joins TRBV5-6 and TRBJ1-1, with 8 bases that match TRBD1. With 3 bases clipped from V and 7 bases from J, the junction kept 8 bases outside the gene matches. This CDR3 spans 14 amino acids. Germline V gene lookup returns CDR1 SGHDT and CDR2 YYEEEE. The CDR3 bases are TGTGCCAGCAGCTCATCAGGGGGCTGGGGTGAAGCTTTCTTT. Its protein product is CASSSSGGWGEAFF. The full variable domain, completed using reference TRBV5-6 and TRBJ1-1, is DAGVTQSPTHLIKTRGQQVTLRCSPKSGHDTVSWYQQALGQGPQFIFQYYEEEERQRGNFPDRFSGHQFPNYSSELNVNALLLGDSALYLCASSSSGGWGEAFFGQGTRLTVV.